The clone carrying this TCR beta chain showed up just a few times. Its target is not known. These data originate in a study of T-cell reconstitution after alpha-beta-depleted transplantation in children. Findings and limits, study-wide: Several hundred rapidly expanded clones from non-depleted graft cells reportedly supplied alpha-beta T cells about two months post-transplant. T cells produced anew were the main source of T-cell counts and diversity one year after transplant.

Unique molecular identifiers were incorporated when the TCRbeta library was constructed. Each CDR3 protein is one row after TCRdb ran MiXCR on the PCR reads. The table includes more than 75,000 distinct CDR3 sequences, about 25% detected once. Trimming cost V 5 bases and J 4 bases, with 12 bases left between them. The CDR3 length is 13 residues. The germline V gene encodes CDR1 SNHLY and CDR2 FYNNEI. The rearrangement uses TRBV2 and TRBJ2-7; no definite D call. The TCR comes from a boy aged 2 to 9 with acute lymphoblastic leukemia, due to receive a stem cell transplant. Sequences were derived from PBMCs, sampled before TCRalphabeta/CD19-depleted stem cell transplant. The CDR3 region is CASSYQVSYEQYF. As DNA, the CDR3 is TGTGCCAGCAGTTACCAGGTTTCATACGAGCAGTACTTC.